This record covers a single T cell receptor (beta chain). Some clones are missing from TCRdb's copy, which holds only in-frame ones; the method was immunoSEQ multiplex PCR. The sample contains 70,000 to 95,000 clones, 85% to 95% of which appear only once. The data were taken from a study of T cell changes during pregnancy in multiple sclerosis. Germline V gives CDR1 SEHNR, CDR2 FQNEAQ (reference sequence). After removal of 3 bases from V and 5 bases from J, the junction contained 4 bases not matched to a gene. The CDR3 has 14 amino acids. The chain joins TRBV7-9 to TRBJ2-1; 7 bases align to TRBD1. This material consisted of peripheral blood, taken after pregnancy. The receptor was isolated from a female donor in good health, enrolled as a control in a pregnancy study. The CDR3 loop is CASSLTGNHNEQFF. The CDR3 bases are TGTGCCAGCAGCTTGACAGGGAACCACAATGAGCAGTTCTTC.